This T cell receptor (beta chain) was obtained from a study of blood T cell repertoires in COVID-19 (dated by TCRdb to about 2020). About the full investigation: Samples covering the acute and convalescent phases of COVID-19 were provided by collaborators in the United States, Italy and Spain. The prospective study material was composed of cDNA or gDNA derived from T cells, B-cell-depleted T cells, or PBMCs. The dataset comprised deeply sampled blood TCRbeta repertoires from subjects exposed to, actively infected with, or recovered from COVID-19. The repertoires were released in a freely available public database intended as a resource for research on the immune response to SARS-CoV-2. Samples came from the ongoing ImmuneRACE study (first 160 participants) plus 1,254 subjects from 6 global collaborators. Nearly every sample came with metadata listing a de-identified subject ID, COVID-19 status, age in years and sex. Where available, HLA class I and class II types were obtained from metadata supplied by the sample provider rather than from assay-based typing. Study-wide conclusions, independent of this receptor: How much clinical and demographic metadata was included differed by source and by participant, and the metadata was provided uncurated.

A remark on this clone: This clone's antigen is unknown. Base qualities are not at hand, and no much larger clone is one base apart.

Participants in the prospective study were aged roughly 18 to 95 years, lived in 20 to 25 United States geographic areas, and enrolled through a virtual design. To assign participants to cohorts, the prospective study relied on clinical history that participants themselves reported in a screening survey and a study questionnaire. Recovered participants in ImmuneRACE Cohort 3 were defined by two consecutive negative NP/OP PCR tests, clearance by a healthcare professional, or resolution of symptoms. Each participant in the prospective study had whole blood, serum and a nasopharyngeal or oropharyngeal swab collected by mobile phlebotomists. Additional blood draws and questionnaires over an approximately two-month period could optionally be provided by prospective study participants. Before DNA extraction, blood samples from the prospective study were shipped at room temperature or frozen. The immunoSEQ Assay, a bias-controlled multiplex PCR, was used to amplify TCRbeta CDR3 regions from genomic DNA. In the authors' own workflow: The number of nucleated cells in each sample was estimated by amplification of reference gene primers within the assay. To quantify the absolute abundance of each unique TCRbeta CDR3 rearrangement, sequence reads were collapsed and filtered. For each sample, productive Simpson clonality was calculated as the square root of Simpson's diversity index over productive rearrangements. TCRdb provides this immuneACCESS table in a form limited to in-frame rearrangements. Some clones are lacking; in checked studies, under half of them reflect an unresolved V gene, and why the rest are absent is not known. Clone size and V and J calls were adopted from that table, with D and trimming inferred from the DNA. A total of about 230,000 clones appear in this sample, about 84% of them only once. The leading ten clones occupy 1.8% of the sample.

From its cysteine to its phenylalanine, the CDR3 spans 14 amino acids. The DNA shown is the 42-base CDR3, in frame from base 1. V is cut back by 11 bases and J by 9 bases, with 16 bases in the junction unmatched. As encoded in the germline V gene, CDR1 is MNHEY while CDR2 is SVGAGI. This sequence originates from a man between 60 and 75 years old who had recovered from COVID-19. The sequenced sample consisted of PBMCs or T cells enriched from blood (not recorded which). Recombination joined TRBV6-5 with TRBJ2-1; 7 middle bases align to TRBD1. The CDR3 region: CAAATGQRGIEQFF. The DNA reads TGTGCCGCCGCGACGGGACAGAGGGGCATTGAGCAGTTCTTC.